This T cell receptor (beta chain) was captured in a study of T cell repertoires in cytomegalovirus infection. TCRdb itself ran the reads through MiXCR, one entry per CDR3 protein. The table shows about 500,000 distinct CDR3 sequences, with around a third occurring only once. On this clonotype itself: What it binds is unknown.

The CDR3 is 15 residues long. V was clipped by 5 bases and J by 8 bases; unmatched bases: 9. In germline, CDR1 is SGHAT, CDR2 FQNNGV. Sequencing was performed on cultured PBMCs, taken from culture after CMV antigen stimulation. V is TRBV11-2 and J is TRBJ1-4, with 9 positions matching TRBD1. The sequence was obtained from a human donor in good health (CMV status not recorded). Some clones in this sample may be carry-over from other donors' samples. The chain's CDR3 is CASSKEGTGREKLFF. CDR3 sequence (DNA): TGTGCCAGCAGCAAAGAGGGGACAGGGCGGGAAAAACTGTTTTTT.